The clone carrying this TCR beta chain occurred many times. TCRdb redid the calling of the RT-PCR reads with MiXCR, one entry per CDR3 protein. The table includes about 700,000 distinct CDR3 sequences, more than 13% detected once. The CDR3 extends over 13 amino acids. The V end lost 4 bases, the J end lost 5 bases, and 12 bases lay between the germline ends. The origin of this receptor is a female donor in good health, serving as a healthy control. The chain uses TRBV12-3 or TRBV12-4 and TRBJ2-7; D not resolved. Sample: memory CD4+ T cells from blood. The CDR3 loop is CASSWSGSNEQYF. In DNA, the CDR3 is TGTGCCAGCAGTTGGTCAGGTAGTAACGAGCAGTACTTC.